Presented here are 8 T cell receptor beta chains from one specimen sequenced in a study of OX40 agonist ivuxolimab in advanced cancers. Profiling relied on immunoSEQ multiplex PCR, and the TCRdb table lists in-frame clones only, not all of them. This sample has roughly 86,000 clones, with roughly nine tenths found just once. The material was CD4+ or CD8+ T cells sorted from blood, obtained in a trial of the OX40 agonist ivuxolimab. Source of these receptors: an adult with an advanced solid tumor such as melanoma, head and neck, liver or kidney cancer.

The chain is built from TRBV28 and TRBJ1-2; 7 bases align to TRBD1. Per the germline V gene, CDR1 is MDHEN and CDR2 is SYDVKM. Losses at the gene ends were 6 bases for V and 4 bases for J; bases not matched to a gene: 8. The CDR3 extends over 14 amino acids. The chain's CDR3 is CASSTTGARYGYTF. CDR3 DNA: TGTGCCAGCAGCACAACAGGGGCCCGCTATGGCTACACCTTC.

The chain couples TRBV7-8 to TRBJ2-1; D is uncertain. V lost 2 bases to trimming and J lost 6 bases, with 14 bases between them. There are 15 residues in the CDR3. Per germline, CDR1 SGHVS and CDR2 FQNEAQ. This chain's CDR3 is CASSLYRSSGNEQFF. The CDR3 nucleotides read TGTGCCAGCAGCTTATACCGGAGTTCAGGCAATGAGCAGTTCTTC.

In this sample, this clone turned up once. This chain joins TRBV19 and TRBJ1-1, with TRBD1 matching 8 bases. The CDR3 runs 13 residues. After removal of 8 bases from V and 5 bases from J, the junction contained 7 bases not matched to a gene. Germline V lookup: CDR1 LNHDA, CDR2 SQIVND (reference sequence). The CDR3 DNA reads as TGTGCCAGTTCCAGGGGGCCGGGAACTGAAGCTTTCTTT. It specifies CASSRGPGTEAFF.

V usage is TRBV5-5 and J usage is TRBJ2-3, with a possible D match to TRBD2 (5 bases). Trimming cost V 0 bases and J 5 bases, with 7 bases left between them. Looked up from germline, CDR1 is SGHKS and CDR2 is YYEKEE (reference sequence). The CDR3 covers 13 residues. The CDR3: CASSLASLDTQYF. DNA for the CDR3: TGTGCCAGCAGCTTGGCTAGCTTAGATACGCAGTATTTT.

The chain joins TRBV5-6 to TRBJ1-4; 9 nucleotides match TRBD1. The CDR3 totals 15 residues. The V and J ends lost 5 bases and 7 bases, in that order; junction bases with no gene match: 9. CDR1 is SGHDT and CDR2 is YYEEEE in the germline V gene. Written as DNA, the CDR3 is TGTGCCAGCAGGATGGCCGGGACAGGGCCTGAAAAACTGTTTTTT. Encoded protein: CASRMAGTGPEKLFF.

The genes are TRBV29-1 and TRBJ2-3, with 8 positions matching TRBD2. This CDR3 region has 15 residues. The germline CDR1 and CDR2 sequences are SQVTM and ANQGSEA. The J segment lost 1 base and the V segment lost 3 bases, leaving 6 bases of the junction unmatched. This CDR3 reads CSVEGGLAGTDTQYF. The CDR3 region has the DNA TGCAGCGTTGAGGGAGGACTAGCTGGCACAGATACGCAGTATTTT.

The CDR3: CASSFLAGGTDTQYF. The CDR3 DNA sequence: TGTGCCAGCAGCTTTCTAGCGGGGGGAACAGATACGCAGTATTTT. This chain links TRBV11-2 with TRBJ2-3; 11 bases match TRBD2. Germline assignment: CDR1 SGHAT and CDR2 FQNNGV. V shed 3 bases, J shed 3 bases, and the junction held 2 bases outside the gene matches. The CDR3 totals 15 residues.

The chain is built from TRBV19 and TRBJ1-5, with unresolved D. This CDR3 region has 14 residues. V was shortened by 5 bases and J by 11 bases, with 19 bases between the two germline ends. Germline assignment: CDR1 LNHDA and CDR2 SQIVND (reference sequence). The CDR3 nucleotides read TGTGCCAGTAGTCACTTCTTTGTGAAAGAGGCCCAGCATTTT. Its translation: CASSHFFVKEAQHF.